This entry lists 24 T cell receptor beta chains sequenced from one sample in a study of T-cell reconstitution after alpha-beta-depleted transplantation in children. Unique molecular identifiers were used to barcode this TCRbeta library. TCRdb called the PCR reads again in MiXCR, with one record for every CDR3 protein. Of approximately 99,000 distinct CDR3 sequences in the sample, around 6.4% were seen once. Sequenced material: PBMCs, mostly from graft donor cells, taken 360 days after TCRalphabeta/CD19-depleted stem cell transplant. These receptors originate from a male patient under 10 years old who had a stem cell transplant for acute lymphoblastic leukemia, so the T cells may come from the graft donor.

This clonotype showed up just a few times. This chain links TRBV28 with TRBJ1-3; 8 nucleotides line up with TRBD1. Germline-derived CDR1 and CDR2 are MDHEN and SYDVKM. The CDR3 loop spans 15 amino acids. Trimming removed 3 bases from V and 8 bases from J; junction bases left unmatched: 9. CDR3 nucleotides: TGTGCCAGCAGTTTCCTCGGACAGGGCCTGGACACCATATATTTT. Translation gives CASSFLGQGLDTIYF.

The V gene is TRBV11-1, the J gene TRBJ2-2; 8 bases match TRBD2. Unmatched junction bases numbered 12, after V lost 4 bases and J lost 2 bases. The CDR3 runs 18 residues. CDR1 and CDR2 (germline): SGHAT, FQDESV (reference sequence). The CDR3 is CASSYPFVAGPNTGELFF. The DNA of the CDR3 is TGTGCCAGCAGCTACCCCTTTGTAGCGGGGCCCAACACCGGGGAGCTGTTTTTT. Looking up the rest from reference TRBV11-1 and TRBJ2-2 gives the full variable domain: EAEVAQSPRYKITEKSQAVAFWCDPISGHATLYWYRQILGQGPELLVQFQDESVVDDSQLPKDRFSAERLKGVDSTLKIQPAELGDSAMYLCASSYPFVAGPNTGELFFGEGSRLTVL.

This clonotype came up many times. The V and J genes are TRBV28 and TRBJ2-3; D call uncertain. The V end lost 5 bases, the J end lost 2 bases, and 5 bases lay between the germline ends. This CDR3 spans 12 amino acids. Germline V CDR1 and CDR2: MDHEN, SYDVKM. CDR3 in amino acids: CASSTHTDTQYF. CDR3 bases: TGTGCCAGCAGTACCCACACAGATACGCAGTATTTT.

This clonotype has only a few counts. The chain combines TRBV28 with TRBJ2-4; perhaps TRBD2 as D (6 bases). The V end lost 6 bases, the J end lost 6 bases, and 18 bases lay between the germline ends. CDR3 length: 15 residues. CDR1 and CDR2 from the germline V gene are MDHEN and SYDVKM. CDR3 DNA sequence: TGTGCCAGCAGCCCTCGGCGGGGCCGACTAAACATTCAGTACTTC. Translating gives CASSPRRGRLNIQYF. The variable domain in full, with the rest retrieved from reference TRBV28 and TRBJ2-4, is DVKVTQSSRYLVKRTGEKVFLECVQDMDHENMFWYRQDPGLGLRLIYFSYDVKMKEKGDIPEGYSVSREKKERFSLILESASTNQTSMYLCASSPRRGRLNIQYFGAGTRLSVL.

This clonotype was seen many times. This chain links TRBV3-1 with TRBJ2-7, with D unresolved. The germline V gene encodes CDR1 LGHDT and CDR2 YNNKEL (reference sequence). The CDR3 covers 11 residues. V dropped 5 bases and J dropped 5 bases, with 7 bases sitting between them. The CDR3 region is CASSSKDEQYF. CDR3 coding DNA: TGTGCCAGCAGCTCCAAGGACGAGCAGTACTTC.

This clonotype was seen repeatedly, ten times or more. The CDR3 loop is CASSLDGVTTYNEQFF. CDR3 nucleotides: TGTGCCAGCAGCTTAGATGGGGTTACCACCTACAATGAGCAGTTCTTC. The chain couples TRBV7-2 to TRBJ2-1; D remains unclear. Germline V CDR1 and CDR2: SGHTA, FQGNSA. This CDR3 is built from 16 residues. V lost 1 base, J lost 2 bases, and 12 bases lay in between.

This clonotype was recorded at least ten times. The chain is built from TRBV2 and TRBJ2-1; D gene ambiguous. This CDR3 is built from 15 residues. The V and J ends lost 2 bases and 0 bases respectively, with 8 bases between them. Germline assignment: CDR1 SNHLY and CDR2 FYNNEI. The CDR3 bases are TGTGCCAGCAGTGAAAGCCTTACCTCCTACAATGAGCAGTTCTTC. It encodes CASSESLTSYNEQFF.

There are many counts of this clonotype. The chain couples TRBV29-1 to TRBJ2-7; perhaps TRBD2 as D (6 bases). The CDR3 has 14 amino acids. The germline V and J ends were trimmed by 0 bases and 0 bases, with 9 bases remaining between them. Germline CDR1 is SQVTM and CDR2 is ANQGSEA. The CDR3 reads CSVEEGTGSYEQYF. CDR3 nucleotide sequence: TGCAGCGTTGAAGAAGGGACTGGCTCCTACGAGCAGTACTTC.

The chain employs TRBV7-2 and TRBJ2-7, with D uncertain. CDR3 length: 14 residues. The germline gives CDR1 SGHTA, CDR2 FQGNSA. V lost 1 base, J lost 0 bases, and 7 bases lay in between. CDR3 sequence: CASSLDPASYEQYF. The CDR3 DNA sequence: TGTGCCAGCAGCTTAGATCCGGCCTCCTACGAGCAGTACTTC. Full variable domain (outside the CDR3, taken from reference TRBV7-2 and TRBJ2-7): GAGVSQSPSNKVTEKGKDVELRCDPISGHTALYWYRQSLGQGLEFLIYFQGNSAPDKSGLPSDRFSAERTGGSVSTLTIQRTQQEDSAVYLCASSLDPASYEQYFGPGTRLTVT.

J is TRBJ2-7 and V is TRBV28; D uncertain. Germline values: CDR1 MDHEN, CDR2 SYDVKM. The CDR3 length is 15 residues. V lost 5 bases and J 3 bases, leaving 17 bases between the germline ends. The CDR3 sequence: CASSPFEEVGYEQYF. CDR3 DNA sequence: TGTGCCAGCAGTCCCTTTGAAGAGGTTGGCTACGAGCAGTACTTC.

This clonotype appeared many times. The genes are TRBV27 and TRBJ2-3; 8 positions agree with TRBD1. CDR1 and CDR2 from the germline V gene are MNHEY and SMNVEV (reference sequence). V was clipped by 2 bases and J by 2 bases; unmatched bases: 6. The CDR3 totals 16 residues. The CDR3 loop reads CASSLGDRGLTDTQYF. The CDR3 DNA reads TGTGCCAGCAGTTTAGGCGACAGGGGCCTCACAGATACGCAGTATTTT.

The gene calls are TRBV7-6 and TRBJ2-7; D is perhaps TRBD1 (5 bases). This CDR3 is 15 amino acids long. The V end lost 4 bases, the J end lost 3 bases, and 16 bases lay between the germline ends. Per the germline V gene, CDR1 is SGHVS and CDR2 is FNYEAQ. The CDR3 reads CASSYGDSKVYEQYF. The CDR3 nucleotides are TGTGCCAGCAGCTATGGTGACAGTAAGGTCTACGAGCAGTACTTC.

The sample holds a few counts of this clonotype. CDR3 loop: CASSLAGRYQETQYF. In DNA, the CDR3 is TGCGCCAGCAGCTTGGCGGGACGGTACCAAGAGACCCAGTACTTC. The V gene is TRBV5-1, the J gene TRBJ2-5; the D call may be TRBD1 or TRBD2 (5 bases each). V shed 0 bases and J shed 0 bases, with 9 bases lying between them. CDR3 length: 15 amino acids. The V gene's germline CDR1 is SGHRS and CDR2 YFSETQ.

The table lists this clonotype with many counts. The chain links TRBV29-1 to TRBJ2-2; no definite D call. The CDR3 extends over 15 amino acids. V gave up 0 bases and J gave up 4 bases, with 12 bases separating them. Germline V gene data show CDR1 as SQVTM and CDR2 as ANQGSEA. CDR3 bases: TGCAGCGTTGAAGATCTTAGGGTTAGCACCGGGGAGCTGTTTTTT. This encodes CSVEDLRVSTGELFF.

The table lists this clonotype with a few counts. This chain connects TRBV5-1 to TRBJ2-2; 7 bases are a match to TRBD2. J gave up 5 bases and V 4 bases, and 8 bases lay outside the gene matches. The CDR3 covers 15 residues. The germline gives CDR1 SGHRS, CDR2 YFSETQ. The CDR3 here is CASSPGGGRTGELFF. CDR3 nucleotides: TGCGCCAGCAGCCCCGGCGGGGGAAGGACCGGGGAGCTGTTTTTT.

The sample holds a few counts of this clonotype. The chain employs TRBV7-9 and TRBJ2-7; D possibly corresponds to TRBD1 (5 bases). Trimming left V 0 bases short and J 3 bases short, with 15 bases between. The CDR3 contains 16 residues. From germline, CDR1 is SEHNR and CDR2 FQNEAQ (reference sequence). CDR3 sequence reads: CASSLARQGLHYEQYF. The CDR3 region has the DNA TGTGCCAGCAGCTTAGCGCGGCAGGGATTACACTACGAGCAGTACTTC.

This clonotype came up many times. The CDR3 DNA is TGTGCCAGCAGCACCACTGGACCATACCCTATTAAGCAGTATTTT. This encodes CASSTTGPYPIKQYF. This chain connects TRBV7-2 to TRBJ2-3; the D is unclear. The CDR3 contains 15 residues. The germline V and J ends were trimmed by 5 bases and 11 bases, with 23 bases remaining between them. Germline V gene lookup returns CDR1 SGHTA and CDR2 FQGNSA.

In this sample, this clonotype turned up many times. The chain joins TRBV9 to TRBJ2-3; D perhaps matches TRBD2 (6 bases). The CDR3 length is 14 residues. Germline CDR1 and CDR2: SGDLS and YYNGEE. Deletions cut 3 bases from V and 5 bases from J, with 13 bases between. In DNA, the CDR3 is TGTGCCAGCAGCGAGATCGGAGGGAGAGATACGCAGTATTTT. It specifies CASSEIGGRDTQYF.

The sample holds many counts of this clonotype. The rearrangement uses TRBV11-2 and TRBJ2-1; 7 nucleotides align to TRBD2. This CDR3 is built from 13 residues. The germline V gene has CDR1 SGHAT and CDR2 FQNNGV. V lost 6 bases to trimming and J lost 4 bases; unmatched junction nucleotides: 3. CDR3 nucleotides: TGTGCCAGCAGTCTAGCGGCTTACAATGAGCAGTTCTTC. Its translation is CASSLAAYNEQFF.

This clonotype was seen repeatedly, ten times or more. V is TRBV13 and J is TRBJ2-7; 8 bases map to TRBD2. The CDR3 contains 14 residues. Germline V gives CDR1 PRHDT, CDR2 FYEKMQ (reference sequence). The V and J ends lost 2 bases and 3 bases, in that order; junction bases with no gene match: 3. DNA for the CDR3: TGTGCCAGCAGCTTAACTAGCGGTTACTACGAGCAGTACTTC. As protein: CASSLTSGYYEQYF.

This clonotype has a count of ten or more. The chain joins TRBV6-5 to TRBJ2-2; 8 positions match TRBD2. From germline, CDR1 is MNHEY and CDR2 SVGAGI. The CDR3 has 15 amino acids. The junction had 0 bases not matched to a gene; V was cut back by 0 bases and J by 3 bases. CDR3 sequence reads: CASSYSGGDTGELFF. The CDR3 region has the DNA TGTGCCAGCAGTTACTCCGGGGGGGACACCGGGGAGCTGTTTTTT.

Many counts were recorded for this clonotype. J is TRBJ2-1 and V is TRBV2; 13 bases fit TRBD2. The CDR3 contains 13 residues. J was trimmed by 9 bases and V by 8 bases; bases with no gene match: 4. Per the germline V gene, CDR1 is SNHLY and CDR2 is FYNNEI. The CDR3 sequence is CASLTSGRFEQFF. The CDR3 region has the DNA TGTGCCAGCTTGACTAGCGGGAGGTTTGAGCAGTTCTTC.

This clonotype was counted only a few times. The chain uses TRBV27 and TRBJ2-3, with D tentatively TRBD1 or TRBD2 (6 bases each). The CDR3 runs to 11 residues. V lost 3 bases, J lost 10 bases, and 8 bases lay in between. Germline V gene sequence: CDR1 MNHEY, CDR2 SMNVEV (reference sequence). The CDR3 spells CASSLEGAQYF. In DNA, the CDR3 is TGTGCCAGCAGTTTGGAGGGGGCGCAGTATTTT.

The genes are TRBV6-5 and TRBJ2-3; 7 positions agree with TRBD2. CDR1 and CDR2 (germline): MNHEY, SVGAGI. The CDR3 is 12 residues long. The trim removed 11 bases at V and 5 bases at J, leaving 7 bases unmatched. CDR3 sequence: CAAGEGGDTQYF. The CDR3 bases are TGTGCCGCGGGGGAAGGCGGAGATACGCAGTATTTT.